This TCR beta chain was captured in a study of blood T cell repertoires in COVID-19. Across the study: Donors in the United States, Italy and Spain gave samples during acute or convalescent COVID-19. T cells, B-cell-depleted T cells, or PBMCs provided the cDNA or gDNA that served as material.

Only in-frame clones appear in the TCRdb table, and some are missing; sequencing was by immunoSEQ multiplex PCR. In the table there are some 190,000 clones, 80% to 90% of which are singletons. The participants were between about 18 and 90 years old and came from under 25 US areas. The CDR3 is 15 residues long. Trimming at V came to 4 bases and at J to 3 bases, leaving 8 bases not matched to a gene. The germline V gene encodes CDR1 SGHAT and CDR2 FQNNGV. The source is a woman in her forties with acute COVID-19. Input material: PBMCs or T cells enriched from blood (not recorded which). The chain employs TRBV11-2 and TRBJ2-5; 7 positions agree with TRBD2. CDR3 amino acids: CASSSSGTTKETQYF. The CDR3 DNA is TGTGCCAGCAGCTCCTCCGGGACTACTAAAGAGACCCAGTACTTC.